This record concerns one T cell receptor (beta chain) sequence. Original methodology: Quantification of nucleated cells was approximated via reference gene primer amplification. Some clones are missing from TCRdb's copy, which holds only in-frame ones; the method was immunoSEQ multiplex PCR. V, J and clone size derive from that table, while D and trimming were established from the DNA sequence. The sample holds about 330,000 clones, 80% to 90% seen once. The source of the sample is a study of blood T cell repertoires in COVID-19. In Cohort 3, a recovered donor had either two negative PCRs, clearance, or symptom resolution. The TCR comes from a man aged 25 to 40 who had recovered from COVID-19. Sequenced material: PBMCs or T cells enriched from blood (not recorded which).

The CDR3 coding sequence is TGTGCCAGCAGTCGCTTCGGTGGAGGCCCCTACGAGCAGTACTTC. It yields the protein CASSRFGGGPYEQYF. V usage is TRBV28 and J usage is TRBJ2-7, with a weak D call TRBD2 (5 bases). CDR1 is MDHEN, CDR2 SYDVKM, per germline. With 5 bases removed from V and 2 bases from J, the gap between germline ends came to 16 bases. The CDR3 extends over 15 amino acids.